Shown below are 8 T cell receptor beta chains from a single sample sequenced in a study of vaccination effects on CD4 cells after COVID-19. The method was immunoSEQ multiplex PCR; TCRdb's version includes in-frame clones alone and lacks a portion of them. The repertoire holds tens of thousands of clones, with about 67% as singletons. Cells that had been cultured for approximately eleven days were the source of isolated CD4+ T cells. Participants each got two BNT162b2 or mRNA-1273 vaccine doses. The antigens these receptors bind are not known. The sample here was CD4+ T cells from PBMCs cultured without peptide, taken after COVID-19 vaccination. All receptors derive from a human donor who received a COVID-19 vaccine.

The genes are TRBV2 and TRBJ2-1; D possibly uses TRBD1 or TRBD2 (6 bases each). Looked up from germline, CDR1 is SNHLY and CDR2 is FYNNEI. V dropped 7 bases and J dropped 5 bases, with 15 bases sitting between them. The CDR3 contains 14 residues. This chain's CDR3 is CASNFGGQDNEQFF. CDR3 nucleotides: TGTGCCAGCAACTTCGGGGGACAAGACAATGAGCAGTTCTTC.

V and J are TRBV6-1 and TRBJ1-1; no clear D. There are 14 residues in the CDR3. Trimming removed 3 bases at V and 11 bases at J, with 19 bases between. Germline loops: CDR1 MNHNS, CDR2 SASEGT. The CDR3 bases are TGTGCCAGCAGTGAGACCCTTGGGAGGGTACGGGCTTTCTTT. Protein: CASSETLGRVRAFF.

This chain uses TRBV18 with TRBJ1-4, with D possibly TRBD1 on 6 matching bases. Trimming took off 2 bases at V and 7 bases at J, with 20 bases between the two ends. Germline V lookup: CDR1 KGHSH, CDR2 LQKENI. This CDR3 contains 17 residues. The CDR3 sequence is CASSPSFGSRGGEKLFF. The CDR3 bases are TGTGCCAGCTCACCATCGTTCGGCAGCAGGGGTGGTGAAAAACTGTTTTTT.

About this clone: Relative to the germline gene, one junction end is altered; a read error may explain this. The chain joins TRBV14 to TRBJ2-4; no clear D. This CDR3 is built from 14 residues. The germline gives CDR1 SGHDN, CDR2 FVKESK. CDR3 in DNA: TGTGCCAGCAGCCAAGATATAGCCCAAAACATTCAGTACTTC. Amino acids: CASSQDIAQNIQYF.

The chain has TRBV19 and TRBJ2-3; D is perhaps TRBD2 (6 bases). Germline CDR1 LNHDA, CDR2 SQIVND (reference sequence). V lost 5 bases and J lost 2, with 14 bases in between. The CDR3 length is 15 residues. In nucleotides, the CDR3 is TGTGCCAGTAGTGCCTGGGACTCGTACACAGATACGCAGTATTTT. It codes for CASSAWDSYTDTQYF.

The sample holds one count of this clone. The chain carries TRBV5-1 and TRBJ1-2; D may be TRBD1 (6 bases). Germline CDR1 SGHRS, CDR2 YFSETQ. This CDR3 is 16 amino acids long. Trimming removed 4 bases at V and 5 bases at J, with 21 bases between. In nucleotides, the CDR3 is TGCGCCAGCAGCAATAACCTACAGGGCGCTTTATATGGCTACACCTTC. Its protein is CASSNNLQGALYGYTF.

The chain carries TRBV2 and TRBJ2-7; 9 nucleotides align to TRBD1. Germline CDR1 and CDR2: SNHLY and FYNNEI. The CDR3 is 13 residues long. V lost 8 bases, J lost 12 bases, and 14 bases stayed unmatched. CDR3 sequence reads: CASGGTGRTRTYV. Here the CDR3 DNA reads TGTGCCAGCGGGGGGACAGGGAGAACAAGGACGTACGTC.

The chain employs TRBV7-3 and TRBJ2-1; TRBD2 aligns across 8 bases. Germline V gene sequence: CDR1 SGHTA, CDR2 FQGTGA. V was pared by 5 bases and J by 2 bases, with 5 bases of the junction left unmatched. The CDR3 loop spans 15 amino acids. Written as DNA, the CDR3 is TGTGCCAGCAGCACACAAGCGGGGGCCTACAATGAGCAGTTCTTC. This codes for CASSTQAGAYNEQFF.